Described below is a single T cell receptor (beta chain) sequence and its context. This specimen comes from a study of human T cells and chemical hapten exposure. TCRdb reprocessed the RACE reads with MiXCR, giving one entry per CDR3 protein. This sample yields 380,000 or so distinct CDR3 sequences, of which around 5.5% are seen a single time; about 8.2% belongs to the top ten. V was cut by 5 bases and J by 4 bases, with 15 bases left in between. CDR1 is MNHEY, CDR2 SVGAGI, per germline. CDR3 length: 15 residues. Stated time point: pre-sensitization, week 0. Treatment in this sample: therapeutic diphenylcyclopropenone sensitization with weekly scalp DPC.

The clonotype was recovered from a woman aged 18-30 years with alopecia areata. Some clones in this sample may be carry-over from other donors' samples. Sequenced here: whole blood, sampled in connection with sensitization to the hapten diphenylcyclopropenone (DPC). J is TRBJ2-1 and V is TRBV6-5; no firm D call. The chain's CDR3 is CASSARVGAYNEQFF. In DNA form, the CDR3 reads TGTGCCAGCAGTGCAAGGGTAGGAGCGTACAATGAGCAGTTCTTC.